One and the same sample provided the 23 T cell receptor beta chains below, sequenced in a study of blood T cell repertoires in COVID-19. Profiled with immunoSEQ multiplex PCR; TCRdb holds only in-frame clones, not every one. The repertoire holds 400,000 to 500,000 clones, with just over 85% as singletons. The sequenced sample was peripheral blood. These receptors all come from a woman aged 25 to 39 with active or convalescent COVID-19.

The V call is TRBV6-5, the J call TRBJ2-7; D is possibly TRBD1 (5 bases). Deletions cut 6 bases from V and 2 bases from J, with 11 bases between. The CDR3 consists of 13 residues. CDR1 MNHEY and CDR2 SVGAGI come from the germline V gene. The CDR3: CASRQGSTYEQYF. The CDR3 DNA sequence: TGTGCCAGCAGGCAGGGAAGCACCTACGAGCAGTACTTC.

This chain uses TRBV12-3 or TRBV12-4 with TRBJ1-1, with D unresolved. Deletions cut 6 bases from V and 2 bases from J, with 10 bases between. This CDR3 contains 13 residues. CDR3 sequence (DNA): TGTGCCAGCAGCCACGGAGGAAACACTGAAGCTTTCTTT. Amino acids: CASSHGGNTEAFF.

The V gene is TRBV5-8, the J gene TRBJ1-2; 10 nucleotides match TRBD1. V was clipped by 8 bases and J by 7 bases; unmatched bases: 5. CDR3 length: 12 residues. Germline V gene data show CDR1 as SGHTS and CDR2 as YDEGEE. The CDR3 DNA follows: TGTGCCAGGTCGGACAGGGGGTCTGGCTACACCTTC. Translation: CARSDRGSGYTF.

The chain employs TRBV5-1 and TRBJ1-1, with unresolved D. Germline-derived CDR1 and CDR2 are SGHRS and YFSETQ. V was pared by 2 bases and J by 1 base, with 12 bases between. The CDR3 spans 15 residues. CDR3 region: CASSLDGGTNTEAFF. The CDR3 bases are TGCGCCAGCAGCTTAGACGGAGGAACGAACACTGAAGCTTTCTTT.

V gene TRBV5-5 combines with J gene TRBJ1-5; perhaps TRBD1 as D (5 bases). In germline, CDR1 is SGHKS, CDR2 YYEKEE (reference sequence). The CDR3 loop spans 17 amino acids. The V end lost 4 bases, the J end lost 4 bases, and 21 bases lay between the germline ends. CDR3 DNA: TGTGCCAGCAGCCCAACGGATTTATTGGCAGGGAATCAGCCCCAGCATTTT. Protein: CASSPTDLLAGNQPQHF.

CDR3 sequence: CASSYLSRGRGEQYF. DNA for the CDR3: TGTGCCAGCAGTTATCTCTCCAGGGGGCGAGGCGAGCAGTACTTC. The J gene is TRBJ2-7, the V gene TRBV6-5, with TRBD1 identical over 8 bases. Germline V gene sequence: CDR1 MNHEY, CDR2 SVGAGI. The CDR3 runs 15 residues. V trimming: 3 bases; J trimming: 6 bases; junction bases outside the gene matches: 10.

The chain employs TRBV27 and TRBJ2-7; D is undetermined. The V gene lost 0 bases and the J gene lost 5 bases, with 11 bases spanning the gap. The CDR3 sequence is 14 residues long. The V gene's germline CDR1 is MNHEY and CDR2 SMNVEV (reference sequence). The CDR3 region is CASSLSYPNHEQYF. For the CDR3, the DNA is TGTGCCAGCAGTTTATCCTACCCGAACCACGAGCAGTACTTC.

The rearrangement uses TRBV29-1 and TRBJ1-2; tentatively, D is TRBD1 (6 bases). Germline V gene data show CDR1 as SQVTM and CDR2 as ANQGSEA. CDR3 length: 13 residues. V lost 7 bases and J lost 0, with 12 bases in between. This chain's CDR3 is CSAKQGANYGYTF. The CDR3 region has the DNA TGCAGCGCTAAACAGGGAGCTAACTATGGCTACACCTTC.

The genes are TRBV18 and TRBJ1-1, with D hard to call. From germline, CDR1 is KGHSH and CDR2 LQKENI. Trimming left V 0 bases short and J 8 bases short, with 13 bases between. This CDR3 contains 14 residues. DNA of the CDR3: TGTGCCAGCTCACCACCTGCGGGATGGGGAGAAGCTTTCTTT. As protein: CASSPPAGWGEAFF.

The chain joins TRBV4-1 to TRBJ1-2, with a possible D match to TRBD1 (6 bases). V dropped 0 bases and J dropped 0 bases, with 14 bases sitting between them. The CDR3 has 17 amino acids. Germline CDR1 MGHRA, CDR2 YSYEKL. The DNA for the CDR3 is TGCGCCAGCAGCCAAGATTTTCCGGGACAAGCTAACTATGGCTACACCTTC. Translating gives CASSQDFPGQANYGYTF.

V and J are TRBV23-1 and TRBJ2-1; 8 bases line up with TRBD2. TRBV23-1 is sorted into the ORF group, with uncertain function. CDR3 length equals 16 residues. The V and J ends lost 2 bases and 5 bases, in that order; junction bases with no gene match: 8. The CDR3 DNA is TGCGCCAGCAGTCAAGGGCGGGGGGCGTGGGACAATGAGCAGTTCTTC. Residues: CASSQGRGAWDNEQFF.

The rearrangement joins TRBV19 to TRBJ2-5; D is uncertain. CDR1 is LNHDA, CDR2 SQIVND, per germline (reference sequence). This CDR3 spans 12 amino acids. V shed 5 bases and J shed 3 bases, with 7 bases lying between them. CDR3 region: CASSRSKETQYF. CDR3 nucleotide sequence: TGTGCCAGTAGTCGGTCAAAAGAGACCCAGTACTTC.

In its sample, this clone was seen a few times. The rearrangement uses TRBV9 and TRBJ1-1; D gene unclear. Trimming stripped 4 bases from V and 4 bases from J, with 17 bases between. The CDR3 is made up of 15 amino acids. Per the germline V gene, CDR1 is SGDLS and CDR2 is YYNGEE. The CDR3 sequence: CASSLTWGGRTEAFF. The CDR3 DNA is TGTGCCAGCAGCCTGACTTGGGGAGGGCGCACTGAAGCTTTCTTT.

As DNA, the CDR3 is TGTGCCAGCTCACCGCGGACAGAGAACACTGAAGCTTTCTTT. This codes for CASSPRTENTEAFF. The chain links TRBV18 to TRBJ1-1; TRBD1 is a possible D gene (6 bases). Trimming pared 3 bases from V and 1 base from J, leaving 9 bases between. Germline CDR1 reads KGHSH; CDR2 reads LQKENI. CDR3 length equals 14 residues.

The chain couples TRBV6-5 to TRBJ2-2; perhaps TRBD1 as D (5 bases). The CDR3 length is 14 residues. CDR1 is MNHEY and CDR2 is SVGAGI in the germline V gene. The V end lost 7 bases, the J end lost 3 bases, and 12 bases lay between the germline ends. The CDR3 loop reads CASIWQGYTGELFF. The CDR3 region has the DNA TGTGCCAGCATCTGGCAGGGATACACCGGGGAGCTGTTTTTT.

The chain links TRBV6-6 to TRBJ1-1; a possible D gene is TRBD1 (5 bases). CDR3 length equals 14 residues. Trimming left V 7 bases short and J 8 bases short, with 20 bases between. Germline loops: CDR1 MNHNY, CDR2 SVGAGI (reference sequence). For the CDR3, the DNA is TGTGCCAGCACCTACGGGGGAGGACCGAAAGAAGCTTTCTTT. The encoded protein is CASTYGGGPKEAFF.

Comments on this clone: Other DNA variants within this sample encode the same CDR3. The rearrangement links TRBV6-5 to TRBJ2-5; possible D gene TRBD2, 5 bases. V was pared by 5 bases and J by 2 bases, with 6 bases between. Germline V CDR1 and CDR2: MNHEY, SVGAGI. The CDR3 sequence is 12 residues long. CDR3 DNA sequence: TGTGCCAGCAGTCGGGATCAAGAGACCCAGTACTTC. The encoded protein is CASSRDQETQYF.

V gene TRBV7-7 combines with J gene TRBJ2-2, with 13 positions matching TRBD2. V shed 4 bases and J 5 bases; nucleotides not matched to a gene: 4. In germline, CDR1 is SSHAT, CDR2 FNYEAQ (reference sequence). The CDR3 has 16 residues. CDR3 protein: CASSSWTSGGTGELFF. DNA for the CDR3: TGTGCCAGCAGCTCCTGGACTAGCGGGGGAACCGGGGAGCTGTTTTTT.

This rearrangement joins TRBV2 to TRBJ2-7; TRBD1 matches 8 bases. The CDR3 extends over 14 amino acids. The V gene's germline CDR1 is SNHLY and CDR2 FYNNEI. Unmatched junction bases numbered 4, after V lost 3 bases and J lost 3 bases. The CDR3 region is CASSEGQVGYEQYF. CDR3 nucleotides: TGTGCCAGCAGTGAGGGACAGGTAGGCTACGAGCAGTACTTC.

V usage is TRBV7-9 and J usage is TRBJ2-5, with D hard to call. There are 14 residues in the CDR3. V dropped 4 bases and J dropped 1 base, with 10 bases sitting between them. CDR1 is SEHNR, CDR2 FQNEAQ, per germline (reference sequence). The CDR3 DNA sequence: TGTGCCAGCAGCTCCCCAAGAGTCCAAGAGACCCAGTACTTC. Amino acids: CASSSPRVQETQYF.

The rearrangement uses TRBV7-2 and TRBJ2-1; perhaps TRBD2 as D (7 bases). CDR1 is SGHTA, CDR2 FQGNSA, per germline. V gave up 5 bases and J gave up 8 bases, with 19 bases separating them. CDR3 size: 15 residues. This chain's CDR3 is CASSPGGGTSDEQFF. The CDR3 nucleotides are TGTGCCAGCAGCCCGGGGGGCGGTACGTCGGATGAGCAGTTCTTC. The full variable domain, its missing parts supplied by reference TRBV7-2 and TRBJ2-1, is GAGVSQSPSNKVTEKGKDVELRCDPISGHTALYWYRQSLGQGLEFLIYFQGNSAPDKSGLPSDRFSAERTGGSVSTLTIQRTQQEDSAVYLCASSPGGGTSDEQFFGPGTRLTVL.

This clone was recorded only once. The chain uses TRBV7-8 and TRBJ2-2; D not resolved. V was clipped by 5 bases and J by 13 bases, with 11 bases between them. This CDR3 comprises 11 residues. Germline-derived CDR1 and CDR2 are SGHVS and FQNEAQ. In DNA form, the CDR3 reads TGTGCCAGCAGCCAAAGTACGGTGCTGTTTTTT. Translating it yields CASSQSTVLFF.

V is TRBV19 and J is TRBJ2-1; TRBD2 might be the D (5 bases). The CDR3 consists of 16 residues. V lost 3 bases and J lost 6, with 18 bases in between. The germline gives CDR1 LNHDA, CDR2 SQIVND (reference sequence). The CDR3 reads CASSISGGRFGNEQFF. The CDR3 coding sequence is TGTGCCAGTAGTATCAGTGGTGGGAGATTTGGCAATGAGCAGTTCTTC.